This record covers a single T cell receptor beta chain. Its antigen remains unknown. This sample stems from a study of vaccination and CD4 T cells after COVID-19. Study overall: Overlapping SARS-CoV-2, HCoV-NL63, HCoV-OC43 and HCoV-229E spike peptides were used to stimulate cells.

Researchers used the Oncomine TCR Beta short-read assay to sequence DNA from cultured CD4+ T cells. From cultured CD4+ T cells, genomic DNA was extracted. TCRdb ran MiXCR on the PCR reads and lists one entry per CDR3 protein. Among more than 20,000 distinct CDR3 sequences, over 40% were seen once, and the ten largest hold roughly 4.5%. As for treatment: roughly 10-day PBMC culture with coronavirus spike peptide pools or control peptides (ViraFEST assay). Study-level findings and limits: In convalescent patients, a median about 88% of post-vaccine SARS-CoV-2-reactive clones appeared only after vaccination.

This receptor was obtained from a human donor who had recovered from COVID-19. Material: CD4+ T cells from blood, cultured in vitro.

CDR3 sequence reads: CSAGGQGSSYNEQFF. The CDR3 nucleotides read TGCAGTGCTGGGGGGCAGGGGAGCTCCTACAATGAGCAGTTCTTC. V gene TRBV20-1 combines with J gene TRBJ2-1, with D perhaps TRBD1 or TRBD2 (6 bases each). Trimming left V 5 bases short and J 0 bases short, with 14 bases between. The CDR3 consists of 15 residues. CDR1 and CDR2 (germline): DFQATT, SNEGSKA (reference sequence).